The sequence of this TCR beta chain was determined in a study of T cells after yellow fever vaccination. The study, taken as a whole, reports: Reappearance after the booster was observed for most primary-vaccination clones (around 95% CD4, just over 85% CD8). Shared CD4/CD8 clonotypes were a small share, likely from convergent recombination. Highly abundant clonotypes carried over from the bulk population could end up in FACS-sorted repertoires as contaminants.

TCR cDNA, made by 5'RACE template switching, carried an added universal primer site and UMIs. TCRdb used MiXCR to reprocess the 5' RACE reads, holding one entry per CDR3 protein. The table shows about 73,000 distinct CDR3 sequences, with almost 8% occurring only once. A note on this clonotype: Antigen specificity is unknown.

This CDR3 contains 17 residues. V trimming: 10 bases; J trimming: 5 bases; junction bases outside the gene matches: 19. The germline gives CDR1 LGHDT, CDR2 YNNKEL (reference sequence). The sequence derives from a man aged 30 to 45 who received the YFV17D yellow fever vaccine. This chain joins TRBV3-1 and TRBJ2-3, with 9 bases lining up with TRBD2. The sample was CD8+ T cells sorted from PBMCs, taken on the day of the yellow fever booster vaccination. Written as DNA, the CDR3 is TGTGCCACCTCCCAAGATCCAGAGGGACTAGCAGGAGATACGCAGTATTTT. Translating gives CATSQDPEGLAGDTQYF.